This T cell receptor beta chain is from a study of beta chain features in type 1 diabetes. Expressed TCRB transcripts were sequenced because the isolated RNA had all been reverse transcribed beforehand. There were some 3.6 million reads on average in the naive, central memory and regulatory T cell samples. Sequencing used immunoSEQ multiplex PCR; TCRdb keeps in-frame clones, though not all of them. Counted here are about 230,000 clones, around 9.6% occurring once; the ten biggest clones make up about 0.037%. Populations isolated by sorting all had purity greater than 95%. Findings and caveats of the study: Patients showed naive, central memory and Treg TCRB repertoires that appeared more similar than those of healthy donors.

In regard to this clone: Its antigen is unidentified. Other DNA sequences in the sample encode the same CDR3.

The trim removed 4 bases at V and 2 bases at J, leaving 7 bases unmatched. Germline V gene lookup returns CDR1 SGHNT and CDR2 YYREEE (reference sequence). The CDR3 sequence is 15 residues long. The chain has TRBV5-4 and TRBJ2-3, with 7 bases fitting TRBD2. Sequenced material: naive CD4+ T cells from blood. The TCR comes from a young woman in good health. The CDR3 coding sequence is TGTGCCAGCAGCCTGGGGGGGGACCTCACAGATACGCAGTATTTT. Encoded protein: CASSLGGDLTDTQYF. Together with reference TRBV5-4 and TRBJ2-3, the CDR3 gives the full variable domain: ETGVTQSPTHLIKTRGQQVTLRCSSQSGHNTVSWYQQALGQGPQFIFQYYREEENGRGNFPPRFSGLQFPNYSSELNVNALELDDSALYLCASSLGGDLTDTQYFGPGTRLTVL.